Listed below are T cell receptor beta chains from one sample, sequenced in a study of blood T cell repertoires in COVID-19. Method: immunoSEQ multiplex PCR; TCRdb's copy keeps in-frame clones and lacks some. Of about 180,000 clones detected, approximately 84% appear once; the ten largest clones hold roughly 1.2%. The sequencing sample was made of PBMCs or T cells enriched from blood (not recorded which). Source of these receptors: a human donor with acute COVID-19. The donor label of this sample is uncertain. The CDR3 runs from the conserved cysteine through the conserved F or W. D genes are given only for firm matches. Not all rows give a size; the values are once, few, many and, for expanded clones, a class.

>TRBD1|TRBJ1-2|.|TRBV27
TGTGCCAGCAGCGAAACAGGGGGCGCAATAAATGGCTACACCTTC
CASSETGGAINGYTF
>.|TRBJ2-7|.|TRBV10-1
TGCGCCAGCAGTCAGAAATCCTACGAGCAGTACTTC
CASSQKSYEQYF
>TRBD1|TRBJ2-3|.|TRBV7-9
TGTGCCAGCAGCTTAGTGATTAGGGACAGAGGCGTCACAGATACGCAGTATTTT
CASSLVIRDRGVTDTQYF
>.|TRBJ2-7|.|TRBV28
TGTGCCAGCAGTTGGCGGTTTCTGGGAGGGGGGGGCTACGAGCAGTACTTC
CASSWRFLGGGGYEQYF
>TRBD2|TRBJ2-3|.|TRBV27
TGTGCCAGCAGCCCGAGCGGGGGCCGCACAGATACGCAGTATTTT
CASSPSGGRTDTQYF
>.|TRBJ2-7|.|TRBV20-1
TGCAGTGCTAGTATGCCCGCCGTTTCGGACGAGCAGTACTTC
CSASMPAVSDEQYF
>TRBD1|TRBJ1-4|.|TRBV4-3
TGCGCCAGCAGCCGAACACAGGGGACCCTTGATGAAAAACTGTTTTTT
CASSRTQGTLDEKLFF
>.|TRBJ1-1|once|TRBV11-2
TGTGCCAGCAGCTCGTCGTTAACTCACACTGAAGCTTTCTTT
CASSSSLTHTEAFF
>TRBD2|TRBJ2-2|.|TRBV5-1
TGCGCCAGCAGCTTGTCGGGGGGGCAAAGCGGGGAGCTGTTTTTT
CASSLSGGQSGELFF
>.|TRBJ2-1|.|TRBV5-8
TGTGCCGGACCCGGCGGGCAGGGGTTCAGGAATGAGCAGTTCTTC
CAGPGGQGFRNEQFF
>TRBD2|TRBJ2-3|.|TRBV24-1
TGTGCCACCAGTGGGGGGCTTTTAGCGGGGGACAGCACAGATACGCAGTATTTT
CATSGGLLAGDSTDTQYF
>TRBD1|TRBJ1-1|.|TRBV19
TGTGCCAGTAAAGGTTTAGGGGGGACAGGGAACACTGAAGCTTTCTTT
CASKGLGGTGNTEAFF
>.|TRBJ2-7|.|TRBV28
TGTGCCAGCAGTTTTCGGCGGTTCACGAGCTCCTACGAGCAGTACTTC
CASSFRRFTSSYEQYF
>.|TRBJ2-5|.|TRBV21-1
TGTGCCGCCGTCGGACAGGCGAAGACCCAGTACTTC
CAAVGQAKTQYF
>TRBD1|TRBJ2-7|.|TRBV23-1
TGCGCCAGCAGTCGAAGGCAATGGACAGGGCCCTACGAGCAGTACTTC
CASSRRQWTGPYEQYF
>.|TRBJ2-7|.|TRBV6-2/TRBV6-3
TGTGCCAGCAGTTACGGCAGGGCCTACGAGCAGTACTTC
CASSYGRAYEQYF
>.|TRBJ2-1|once|TRBV30
TGTGCCTGGAGCCTAGCCGCTGGGAGGTACAATGAGCAGTTCTTC
CAWSLAAGRYNEQFF
>.|TRBJ2-7|.|TRBV19
TGTGCCAGTAGTATGAGCAGGGGATACGAGCAGTACTTC
CASSMSRGYEQYF
>.|TRBJ1-5|.|TRBV7-2
TGTGCCAGCAGCTTCGGGACACTGTATAGCAATCAGCCCCAGCATTTT
CASSFGTLYSNQPQHF
>TRBD1|TRBJ1-6|.|TRBV6-1
TGTGCCAGCAGTGAAGTGGTGGAGACAGGGAATGGTAATTCACCCCTCCACTTT
CASSEVVETGNGNSPLHF
>TRBD1|TRBJ2-1|.|TRBV18
TGTGCCAGCTCACTTCGACAGGGAGCCCCGTTCTTC
CASSLRQGAPFF
>.|TRBJ1-4|.|TRBV5-6
TGTGCCAGCTCCCACCAGGGCACGGGTGAAAAACTGTTTTTT
CASSHQGTGEKLFF
>.|TRBJ1-1|.|TRBV29-1
TGCAGCGGGAGGGACACTGAAGCTTTCTTT
CSGRDTEAFF
>.|TRBJ1-1|.|TRBV4-2
TGTGCCAGCAGCCAAGGCAGGGGATCCACTGAAGCTTTCTTT
CASSQGRGSTEAFF
>TRBD1|TRBJ1-5|few|TRBV15
TGTGCCACCAGCAGAGGGGCAGGGGGAAATCAGCCCCAGCATTTT
CATSRGAGGNQPQHF
>TRBD2|TRBJ2-5|.|TRBV19
TGTGCCAGTCACCTAGCGGGGGGGTGGGAGACCCAGTACTTC
CASHLAGGWETQYF
>TRBD2|TRBJ2-3|.|TRBV11-2
TGTGCCAGCAGCGTGTTAGCGGGGGAGCTGGATACGCAGTATTTT
CASSVLAGELDTQYF
>TRBD1|TRBJ2-3|.|TRBV18
TGTGCCAGCTCACCCAGACAGGGTGCCACAGATACGCAGTATTTT
CASSPRQGATDTQYF
>.|TRBJ2-7|.|TRBV7-2
TGTGCCAGCGGTGCCGGCAGGGGAGTTCTCGAGCAGTACTTC
CASGAGRGVLEQYF
>TRBD2|TRBJ2-3|.|TRBV6-5
TGTGCCAGCAGTTATACACGAGCGGGGAAGGCAGATACGCAGTATTTT
CASSYTRAGKADTQYF
>TRBD1|TRBJ1-2|.|TRBV29-1
TGCAGCGCCCGGGACAGTGTGTGGTCGGACTATGGCTACACCTTC
CSARDSVWSDYGYTF
>.|TRBJ2-7|.|TRBV6-1
TGTGCCAGCAGTGAAAAACCGGGTTCCTCCTACGAGCAGTACTTC
CASSEKPGSSYEQYF
>.|TRBJ2-7|.|TRBV4-1
TGCGCCAGCAGCCCTACAGGGAGGGCCGCCTACGAGCAGTACTTC
CASSPTGRAAYEQYF
>TRBD1|TRBJ1-1|.|TRBV27
TGTGCCAGCAGAACAGGGGCGGCTGAAGCTTTCTTT
CASRTGAAEAFF
>TRBD1|TRBJ2-7|few|TRBV4-3
TGCGCCAGCAGCTGGGGACAGGAAACCCTCGGTGGCGACGAGCAGTACTTC
CASSWGQETLGGDEQYF
>TRBD2|TRBJ2-1|few|TRBV20-1
TGCAGTGCTAGTCGACTAGCGGGGGCCCTCTACAATGAGCAGTTCTTC
CSASRLAGALYNEQFF
>TRBD1|TRBJ2-2|.|TRBV19
TGTGCCAGTAGTCCCACAGGGGGAAACACCGGGGAGCTGTTTTTT
CASSPTGGNTGELFF
>.|TRBJ1-4|.|TRBV5-1
TGCGCCAGCAGATTGGGAGCTAATGAAAAACTGTTTTTT
CASRLGANEKLFF
>.|TRBJ2-7|.|TRBV25-1
TGTGCCAGCAGTTCGGGAGCCGAGCAGTACTTC
CASSSGAEQYF
>TRBD1|TRBJ2-1|.|TRBV19
TGTGCCAGTAGGAATCCGACAGGGAGCTACAATGAGCAGTTCTTC
CASRNPTGSYNEQFF
>.|TRBJ1-1|.|TRBV9
TGTGCCAGCAGCGTAGGGACCAGCGGAGGAACTGAAGCTTTCTTT
CASSVGTSGGTEAFF
>.|TRBJ2-1|.|TRBV6-5
TGTGCCAGTACCCCCAGGGATAACAATGAGCAGTTCTTC
CASTPRDNNEQFF
>TRBD1|TRBJ2-3|.|TRBV6-2/TRBV6-3
TGTGCCAGCAGTGATGGACAGGGCTGGACAGATACGCAGTATTTT
CASSDGQGWTDTQYF
>.|TRBJ1-1|.|TRBV2
TGTGCCAGCAGTGATTCAGGCAGAAAAGCTTTCTTT
CASSDSGRKAFF
>TRBD2|TRBJ2-3|.|TRBV4-3
TGCGCCAGCAGCCAAAACGAGGCTAGCGGGGTGTTGGATACGCAGTATTTT
CASSQNEASGVLDTQYF
>TRBD2|TRBJ2-3|.|TRBV25-1
TGTGCCAGCAGTGAATGGCGGCGCGGGGGGGCCGATACGCAGTATTTT
CASSEWRRGGADTQYF
>.|TRBJ2-3|.|TRBV7-2
TGTGCCAGCAGCTTAGGAACTCTCACAGATACGCAGTATTTT
CASSLGTLTDTQYF
>TRBD1|TRBJ1-4|.|TRBV9
TGTGCCAGCAGCGTAGGACAGGGGGATAATGAAAAACTGTTTTTT
CASSVGQGDNEKLFF
>.|TRBJ1-2|.|TRBV5-4
TGTGCCAGCAGCTCGGACATTAACTATGGCTACACCTTC
CASSSDINYGYTF
>.|TRBJ2-2|.|TRBV5-1
TGCGCCAGCAGCTTCGGGTACACCGGGGAGCTGTTTTTT
CASSFGYTGELFF
>.|TRBJ2-7|few|TRBV29-1
TGCAGCGTTGAAACTTCCCGCGAGCAGTACTTC
CSVETSREQYF
>TRBD1|TRBJ2-3|few|TRBV10-1
TGCGCCAGCAGTCCTGGACAGGGCACAGATACGCAGTATTTT
CASSPGQGTDTQYF
>.|TRBJ2-7|.|TRBV30
TGTGCCTGGAGTGGCGGGAATTCCTACGAGCAGTACTTC
CAWSGGNSYEQYF
>TRBD1|TRBJ2-3|.|TRBV5-1
TGCGCCAGCAATGGACAGGGTTTTGCAGATACGCAGTATTTT
CASNGQGFADTQYF
>.|TRBJ1-1|.|TRBV10-3
TGTGCCATCAGTGTGGGAGAGAACACTGAAGCTTTCTTT
CAISVGENTEAFF
>.|TRBJ2-7|.|TRBV11-2
TGTGCCAGCAGTTCTTCCTCCCCCTACGAGCAGTACTTC
CASSSSSPYEQYF
>.|TRBJ2-5|.|TRBV30
TGTGCCTGGACAGCGGCGGAGACCCAGTACTTC
CAWTAAETQYF
>.|TRBJ2-5|.|TRBV5-6
TGTGCCAGCAGCTTTAGCGAGACCCAGTACTTC
CASSFSETQYF
>TRBD1|TRBJ1-2|.|TRBV9
TGTGCCAGCAGCCTCCGGCCGGGACAGCCCACTAACTATGGCTACACCTTC
CASSLRPGQPTNYGYTF
>TRBD1|TRBJ2-5|.|TRBV5-6
TGTGCCAGCATAGACAGGGGCTGGTGGGAGACCCAGTACTTC
CASIDRGWWETQYF